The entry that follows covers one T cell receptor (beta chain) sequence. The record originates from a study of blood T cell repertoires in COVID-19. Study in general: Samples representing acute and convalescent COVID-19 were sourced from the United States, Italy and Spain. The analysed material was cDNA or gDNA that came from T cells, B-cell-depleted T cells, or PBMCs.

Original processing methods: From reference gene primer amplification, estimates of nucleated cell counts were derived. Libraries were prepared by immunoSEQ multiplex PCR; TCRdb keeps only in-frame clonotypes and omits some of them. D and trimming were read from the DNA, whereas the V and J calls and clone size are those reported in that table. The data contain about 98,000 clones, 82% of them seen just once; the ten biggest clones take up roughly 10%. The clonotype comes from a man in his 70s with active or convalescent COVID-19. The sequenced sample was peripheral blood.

Here the CDR3 DNA reads TGTGCCAGCAGTTACTCGAAAACAGGGGCCCCCTACGAGCAGTACTTC. Translating it yields CASSYSKTGAPYEQYF. The chain combines TRBV6-2 or TRBV6-3 with TRBJ2-7, with 7 bases lining up with TRBD1. V gave up 0 bases and J gave up 2 bases; unmatched junction bases: 7. The CDR3 is 16 amino acids. Germline CDR1 and CDR2: MNHEY and SVGEGT.